These 12 T cell receptor beta chains were all obtained from the same sample, sequenced in a study of cytomegalovirus exposure and HLA in healthy donors (dated by TCRdb to the late 2010s). Receptors were amplified or captured by the immunoSEQ multiplex PCR assay. A mixture of 60 forward primers for TCR Vbeta segments and 13 reverse primers for TCR Jbeta segments was used in the multiplex PCR. TCRdb took this table from immuneACCESS and kept in-frame rearrangements with V and J called. Such tables lack part of the clones; where checked against another copy, unresolved V genes explain under half of the gap, and the rest is unexplained. Counted in this sample were around 180,000 clones; 70% to 90% of them appeared once. Jointly, the top ten make up roughly 2% of the sample. The sequencing input was PBMCs. These receptors were obtained from a woman younger than 30 in good health and CMV-seropositive.

The chain couples TRBV28 to TRBJ2-7; D is uncertain. From germline, CDR1 is MDHEN and CDR2 SYDVKM. Trimming took 5 bases from V and 0 from J, leaving 23 bases between them. This CDR3 contains 18 residues. The CDR3 bases are TGTGCCAGCAGTACCGGAGATATCCTGAGTCCACGCTCCTACGAGCAGTACTTC. It codes for CASSTGDILSPRSYEQYF.

The rearrangement uses TRBV2 and TRBJ1-2; D not certain. Germline CDR1 reads SNHLY; CDR2 reads FYNNEI. CDR3 size: 14 residues. Trimming shortened V by 1 base and J by 4 bases, and 10 bases separated the two germline ends. CDR3 sequence: CASSEVRAGYGYTF. CDR3 nucleotides: TGTGCCAGCAGTGAAGTGAGAGCGGGCTATGGCTACACCTTC.

The J gene is TRBJ2-3, the V gene TRBV30, with D hard to call. Germline-derived CDR1 and CDR2 are GTSNPN and SVGIG (reference sequence). This CDR3 is 15 amino acids long. Trimming shortened V by 5 bases and J by 0 bases, and 15 bases separated the two germline ends. As DNA, the CDR3 is TGTGCCTGGGGCCCTGGGCAGGCTAGCACAGATACGCAGTATTTT. Translating gives CAWGPGQASTDTQYF.

This chain uses TRBV6-4 with TRBJ1-5; D may be TRBD1 (6 bases). Germline V gives CDR1 MRHNA, CDR2 SNTAGT. The CDR3 consists of 15 residues. The ends were cut back, 3 bases at V and 2 bases at J, with 11 bases in the middle. CDR3 sequence (DNA): TGTGCCAGCAGTGAGTCAGGGGTCGGCAATCAGCCCCAGCATTTT. It yields the protein CASSESGVGNQPQHF.

The J gene is TRBJ1-3, the V gene TRBV6-6; no definite D call. V lost 7 bases and J 2 bases, leaving 12 bases between the germline ends. This CDR3 spans 14 amino acids. Germline-derived CDR1 and CDR2 are MNHNY and SVGAGI (reference sequence). Written as DNA, the CDR3 is TGTGCCAGCACCCCCCGCGAAGCTGGAAACACCATATATTTT. Residues: CASTPREAGNTIYF.

This clone was counted between two and nine times. This chain joins TRBV5-6 and TRBJ2-3; TRBD2 aligns across 7 bases. The ends lost 0 bases at V and 2 bases at J; junction bases unmatched: 12. This CDR3 spans 18 amino acids. Germline CDR1 and CDR2: SGHDT and YYEEEE. CDR3 sequence: CASSLVVLLRGYTDTQYF. DNA of the CDR3: TGTGCCAGCAGCTTGGTAGTCCTTCTGCGGGGGTACACAGATACGCAGTATTTT.

This rearrangement joins TRBV29-1 to TRBJ2-3, with 8 nucleotides matching TRBD1. Germline CDR1 is SQVTM and CDR2 is ANQGSEA. The CDR3 runs 13 residues. V shed 5 bases, J shed 2 bases, and the junction held 3 bases outside the gene matches. Here the CDR3 reads CSVTTGATDTQYF. As DNA, the CDR3 is TGCAGCGTTACGACAGGGGCCACAGATACGCAGTATTTT.

The V and J genes are TRBV14 and TRBJ2-5, with 9 bases aligning to TRBD2. The DNA end is more similar to TRBJ2-7, so the J call may be wrong. This CDR3 is built from 15 residues. Germline V gene lookup returns CDR1 SGHDN and CDR2 FVKESK. The CDR3 loop is CASSRDLAGAYEQYF. For the CDR3, the DNA is TGTGCCAGCAGCCGAGATTTAGCGGGGGCCTACGAGCAGTACTTC.

This clone was found once. The rearrangement links TRBV19 to TRBJ1-2, with 7 bases matching TRBD1. Germline V gene lookup returns CDR1 LNHDA and CDR2 SQIVND (reference sequence). V gave up 7 bases and J gave up 4 bases; unmatched junction bases: 6. The CDR3 runs 13 residues. CDR3: CASNTGQVYGYTF. CDR3 nucleotide sequence: TGTGCCAGTAATACCGGACAGGTCTATGGCTACACCTTC. Full variable domain (missing parts from reference TRBV19 and TRBJ1-2): DGGITQSPKYLFRKEGQNVTLSCEQNLNHDAMYWYRQDPGQGLRLIYYSQIVNDFQKGDIAEGYSVSREKKESFPLTVTSAQKNPTAFYLCASNTGQVYGYTFGSGTRLTVV.

This rearrangement joins TRBV2 to TRBJ1-1; possible D gene TRBD1, 5 bases. This CDR3 has 12 residues. Germline CDR1 reads SNHLY; CDR2 reads FYNNEI. The V end was cut by 7 bases, the J end by 12 bases, with 18 bases between. CDR3: CASNLGAEETFF. CDR3 nucleotides: TGTGCCAGCAATTTAGGGGCTGAGGAAACTTTCTTT.

With regard to this clone: The sample holds other DNA sequences that translate to the same CDR3. V usage is TRBV7-2 and J usage is TRBJ2-3; no reliable D call. CDR1 SGHTA and CDR2 FQGNSA come from the germline V gene. CDR3 size: 13 residues. Trimming removed 0 bases at V and 2 bases at J, with 3 bases between. CDR3 coding DNA: TGTGCCAGCAGCTTAGCGTACACAGATACGCAGTATTTT. Protein: CASSLAYTDTQYF.

This clone was picked up one time. This chain links TRBV7-2 with TRBJ2-5, with D perhaps matching TRBD2 (5 bases). Per the germline V gene, CDR1 is SGHTA and CDR2 is FQGNSA. The CDR3 length is 17 residues. Trimming removed 1 base from V and 5 bases from J, with 20 bases in between. This CDR3 is CASSLGRSSPGGETQYF. The CDR3 DNA reads TGTGCCAGCAGCTTAGGGCGCTCTAGCCCGGGTGGGGAGACCCAGTACTTC.